These T cell receptor beta chains were read from a single sample in a study of control samples from healthy donors and cancer patients. Using immunoSEQ multiplex PCR, the repertoire was profiled, and TCRdb retains in-frame clones only, with some absent. Of about 41,000 clones in the sample, around 94% were seen once. The specimen was blood. These receptors were collected from a man aged 60 to 69 in good health. The CDR3 runs from the conserved cysteine through the conserved F or W. A D gene is named only where the DNA matches it firmly. For some rows the clone size is stated as once, few or many, or as a class when expanded; others skip it.

V	J	size	D	CDR3	DNA
TRBV10-1	TRBJ1-2	NA	TRBD1	CASSETPDRLYGYTF	TGCGCCAGCAGTGAGACGCCGGACAGGCTCTATGGCTACACCTTC
TRBV12-3/TRBV12-4	TRBJ1-5	NA	NA	CASSFGGDQPQHF	TGTGCCAGCAGTTTTGGCGGGGATCAGCCCCAGCATTTT
TRBV24-1	TRBJ2-5	once	TRBD1	CATSDLQGTGIETQYF	TGTGCCACCAGTGATTTGCAGGGGACAGGGATAGAGACCCAGTACTTC
TRBV5-1	TRBJ2-7	NA	NA	CASSLASQEYEQYF	TGCGCCAGCAGCTTGGCCAGTCAGGAATACGAGCAGTACTTC
TRBV6-5	TRBJ2-5	NA	TRBD2	CASRGPGLEKTQYF	TGTGCCAGCAGAGGTCCGGGACTAGAGAAGACCCAGTACTTC
TRBV5-1	TRBJ2-1	NA	TRBD2	CASSLGSGRGAYNEQFF	TGCGCCAGCAGCTTGGGGAGCGGGAGGGGGGCCTACAATGAGCAGTTCTTC
TRBV2	TRBJ2-1	NA	TRBD2	CASKTSGLGNEQFF	TGTGCCAGCAAGACTAGCGGGTTGGGCAATGAGCAGTTCTTC
TRBV29-1	TRBJ1-4	NA	NA	CSVEGRGEKLFF	TGCAGCGTTGAAGGGCGGGGTGAAAAACTGTTTTTT
TRBV24-1	TRBJ2-5	NA	TRBD1	CATSDPRQGSQETQYF	TGTGCCACCAGTGACCCAAGACAGGGTTCCCAAGAGACCCAGTACTTC
TRBV7-2	TRBJ2-7	NA	TRBD1	CASSAAGQGYYEQYF	TGTGCCAGCAGCGCGGCGGGACAGGGATACTACGAGCAGTACTTC
TRBV9	TRBJ2-7	once	NA	CASSVMGGGYEQYF	TGTGCCAGCAGCGTAATGGGGGGAGGCTACGAGCAGTACTTC
TRBV7-9	TRBJ2-2	NA	NA	CASSLGRDTGELFF	TGTGCCAGCAGCTTAGGGCGGGACACCGGGGAGCTGTTTTTT
TRBV12-5	TRBJ2-1	once	TRBD2	CASGPPGTTSNEQFF	TGTGCTAGTGGTCCCCCAGGGACTACCTCCAATGAGCAGTTCTTC
TRBV27	TRBJ2-1	medium-sized	TRBD1	CASSPRGPYNEQFF	TGTGCCAGCAGTCCAAGGGGGCCTTACAATGAGCAGTTCTTC
TRBV15	TRBJ1-2	NA	TRBD1	CATSRGTGDYGYTF	TGTGCCACCAGCAGGGGGACAGGGGACTATGGCTACACCTTC
TRBV2	TRBJ2-7	NA	TRBD2	CASSERAVGREGRYEQYF	TGTGCCAGCAGTGAAAGGGCGGTGGGACGGGAGGGCCGGTACGAGCAGTACTTC
TRBV14	TRBJ2-7	NA	NA	CASSQTTRVSYEQYF	TGTGCCAGCAGCCAAACTACCCGGGTCTCCTACGAGCAGTACTTC
TRBV2	TRBJ2-5	once	NA	CASTLTIGTQYF	TGTGCCAGCACTCTGACCATAGGGACCCAGTACTTC
TRBV27	TRBJ2-3	NA	NA	CASSSTPGWRGDTQYF	TGTGCCAGCAGTTCCACTCCCGGGTGGAGAGGAGATACGCAGTATTTT
TRBV29-1	TRBJ1-2	NA	NA	CSVEEVQHYGYTF	TGCAGCGTTGAAGAAGTGCAGCATTATGGCTACACCTTC
TRBV29-1	TRBJ2-1	once	NA	CSVEKGSRIGDEQFF	TGCAGCGTTGAAAAGGGGAGCCGCATTGGGGATGAGCAGTTCTTC
TRBV30	TRBJ1-1	NA	NA	CAWSMDHIGAEAFF	TGTGCCTGGAGTATGGACCATATAGGGGCTGAAGCTTTCTTT
TRBV5-6	TRBJ1-1	NA	NA	CASSPSGRSFNTEAFF	TGTGCCAGCAGCCCCTCCGGGAGGTCATTCAACACTGAAGCTTTCTTT
TRBV10-1	TRBJ2-7	NA	TRBD2	CASSERLAGVGKQYF	TGCGCCAGCAGTGAAAGACTAGCGGGAGTGGGAAAGCAGTACTTC
TRBV12-3/TRBV12-4	TRBJ1-2	NA	TRBD1	CASSPQGNYGYTF	TGTGCCAGCAGTCCACAGGGGAACTATGGCTACACCTTC
TRBV3-1/TRBV3-2	TRBJ2-3	once	TRBD2	CASGKREYADTQYF	TGTGCCAGCGGCAAGCGGGAGTATGCAGATACGCAGTATTTT
TRBV3-1/TRBV3-2	TRBJ1-4	NA	NA	CASSRPSLGEEKLFF	TGTGCCAGCAGCCGACCGAGCCTAGGAGAGGAAAAACTGTTTTTT
TRBV7-2	TRBJ2-7	NA	NA	CASSFGHLAWDEQYF	TGTGCCAGCAGCTTTGGGCACCTAGCGTGGGACGAGCAGTACTTC
TRBV6-2/TRBV6-3	TRBJ1-2	NA	TRBD1	CASSYSNARDRGRFSTYGYTF	TGTGCCAGCAGTTACTCGAACGCCCGGGACAGGGGGCGTTTCTCTACCTATGGCTACACCTTC
TRBV28	TRBJ2-4	NA	TRBD1	CASSAGGVGNIQYF	TGTGCCAGCAGTGCAGGGGGCGTGGGAAACATTCAGTACTTC
TRBV28	TRBJ1-4	NA	NA	CASSFGGKLFF	TGTGCCAGCAGTTTTGGGGGAAAACTGTTTTTT
TRBV28	TRBJ2-7	NA	NA	CASTISHRLHEQYF	TGTGCCAGCACCATCTCCCATCGGTTGCACGAGCAGTACTTC
TRBV11-3	TRBJ2-7	few	NA	CASSSGPSYEQYF	TGTGCCAGCAGCTCCGGGCCAAGCTACGAGCAGTACTTC
TRBV29-1	TRBJ2-1	NA	NA	CSVEVDEQFF	TGCAGCGTTGAGGTAGATGAGCAGTTCTTC
TRBV15	TRBJ1-2	NA	NA	CATSRASEGIGGYTF	TGTGCCACCAGCAGAGCCTCTGAGGGAATAGGTGGCTACACCTTC
TRBV28	TRBJ1-4	NA	TRBD1	CATQGSNEKLFF	TGTGCCACACAGGGGTCTAACGAAAAACTGTTTTTT
TRBV11-3	TRBJ2-5	NA	TRBD2	CASSSREGRETQYF	TGTGCCAGCAGTTCGCGGGAGGGCCGAGAGACCCAGTACTTC
TRBV7-8	TRBJ1-4	NA	NA	CASSPEGGDEKLFF	TGTGCCAGCAGCCCGGAGGGGGGAGATGAAAAACTGTTTTTT
TRBV5-1	TRBJ2-7	NA	NA	CASSPGSPGEQYF	TGCGCCAGCAGCCCGGGTAGCCCAGGCGAGCAGTACTTC
TRBV28	TRBJ2-3	NA	NA	CASSPPNSLTDTQYF	TGTGCCAGCAGTCCTCCAAACAGCTTGACAGATACGCAGTATTTT
TRBV6-5	TRBJ1-2	NA	NA	CASSSPDSPINGYTF	TGTGCCAGCAGTTCCCCCGATAGCCCGATCAATGGCTACACCTTC
TRBV28	TRBJ2-5	NA	NA	CASSSLGFRETQYF	TGTGCCAGCAGTTCGCTAGGGTTCCGGGAGACCCAGTACTTC
TRBV27	TRBJ1-1	NA	NA	CAAKGAHADTEAFF	TGTGCAGCCAAAGGGGCTCATGCGGACACTGAAGCTTTCTTT
TRBV7-3	TRBJ1-3	NA	NA	CASSPGQPRSGNTIYF	TGTGCCAGCAGCCCTGGCCAACCCCGCTCTGGAAACACCATATATTTT
TRBV29-1	TRBJ1-1	NA	NA	CSGGGVTEAFF	TGCAGCGGCGGGGGGGTAACTGAAGCTTTCTTT
TRBV9	TRBJ2-3	NA	NA	CASSVGSRADTQYF	TGTGCCAGCAGCGTAGGATCACGGGCAGATACGCAGTATTTT
TRBV11-2	TRBJ1-4	NA	NA	CASSLGQGLANEKLFF	TGTGCCAGCAGCTTAGGGCAGGGATTAGCTAATGAAAAACTGTTTTTT
TRBV6-6	TRBJ2-1	NA	TRBD2	CASFGTSRSYEQFF	TGTGCCAGCTTTGGGACTAGCCGTTCGTATGAGCAGTTCTTC
TRBV28	TRBJ1-1	NA	TRBD1	CASSPTGGSKTEAFF	TGTGCCAGCAGTCCGACAGGGGGCTCGAAGACTGAAGCTTTCTTT
TRBV24-1	TRBJ2-3	NA	TRBD2	CATSFGGAGGSTDTQYF	TGTGCCACCAGTTTCGGAGGAGCGGGAGGTAGCACAGATACGCAGTATTTT
TRBV19	TRBJ2-1	NA	TRBD2	CATRGTSGYNEQFF	TGTGCCACAAGAGGGACTAGCGGATACAATGAGCAGTTCTTC
TRBV13	TRBJ2-2	NA	TRBD1	CASMGTGDYTGELFF	TGTGCCAGCATGGGGACAGGGGATTACACCGGGGAGCTGTTTTTT
TRBV3-1/TRBV3-2	TRBJ2-3	NA	TRBD2	CASSQDWGGGTDTQYF	TGTGCCAGCAGCCAAGATTGGGGAGGGGGCACAGATACGCAGTATTTT
TRBV21-1	TRBJ2-1	NA	NA	CASSKVRADSYNEQFF	TGTGCCAGCAGCAAAGTCCGAGCGGACTCCTACAATGAGCAGTTCTTC
TRBV29-1	TRBJ1-2	NA	TRBD1	CSAEAGGSGYTF	TGCAGCGCTGAGGCAGGGGGCTCTGGCTACACCTTC